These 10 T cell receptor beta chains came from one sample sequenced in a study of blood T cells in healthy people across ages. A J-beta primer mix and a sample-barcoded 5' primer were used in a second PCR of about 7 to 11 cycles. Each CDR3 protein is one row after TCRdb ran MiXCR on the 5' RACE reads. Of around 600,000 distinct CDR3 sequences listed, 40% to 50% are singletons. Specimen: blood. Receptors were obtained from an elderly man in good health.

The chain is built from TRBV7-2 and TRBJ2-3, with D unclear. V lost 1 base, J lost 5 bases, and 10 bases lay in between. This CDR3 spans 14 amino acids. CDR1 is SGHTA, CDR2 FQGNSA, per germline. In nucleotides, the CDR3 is TGTGCCAGCAGCTTAGGTGATCCGGGAGATACGCAGTATTTT. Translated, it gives CASSLGDPGDTQYF.

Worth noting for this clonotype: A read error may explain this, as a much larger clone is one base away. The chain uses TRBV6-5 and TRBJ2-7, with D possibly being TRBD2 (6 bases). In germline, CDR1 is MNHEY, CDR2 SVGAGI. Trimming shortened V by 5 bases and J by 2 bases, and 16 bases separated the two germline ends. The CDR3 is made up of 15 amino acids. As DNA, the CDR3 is TGTGCCAGCAGTCCACAACGTAGCGGCCCCTACGAGCAGTACTTC. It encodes CASSPQRSGPYEQYF.

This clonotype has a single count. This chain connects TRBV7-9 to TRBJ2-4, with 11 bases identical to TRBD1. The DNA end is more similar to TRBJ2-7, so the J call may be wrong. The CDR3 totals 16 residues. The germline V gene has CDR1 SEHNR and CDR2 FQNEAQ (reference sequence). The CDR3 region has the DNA TGTGCCAGCGGCAGTTTCTTAAGGGGGACAGGGGGCGAGCAGTACTTC. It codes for CASGSFLRGTGGEQYF.

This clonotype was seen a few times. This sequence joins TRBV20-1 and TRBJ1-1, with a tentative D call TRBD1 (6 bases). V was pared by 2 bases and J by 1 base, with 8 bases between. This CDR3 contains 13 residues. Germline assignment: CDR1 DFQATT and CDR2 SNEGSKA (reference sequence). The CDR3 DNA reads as TGCAGTGCTAGACGGACAGAGAACACTGAAGCTTTCTTT. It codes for CSARRTENTEAFF.

This CDR3 is CASRPGQTNTEAFF. In DNA form, the CDR3 reads TGTGCCAGCAGACCGGGACAGACTAACACTGAAGCTTTCTTT. This chain uses TRBV12-3 or TRBV12-4 with TRBJ1-1; TRBD1 aligns across 7 bases. The CDR3 has 14 amino acids. The V gene end was trimmed by 6 bases and the J gene end by 2 bases; junction bases not matched to a gene: 6.

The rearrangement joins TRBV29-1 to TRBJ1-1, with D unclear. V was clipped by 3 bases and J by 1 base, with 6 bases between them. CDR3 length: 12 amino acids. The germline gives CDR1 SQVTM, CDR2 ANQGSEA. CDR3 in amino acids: CSVDPENTEAFF. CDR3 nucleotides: TGCAGCGTTGACCCAGAGAACACTGAAGCTTTCTTT.

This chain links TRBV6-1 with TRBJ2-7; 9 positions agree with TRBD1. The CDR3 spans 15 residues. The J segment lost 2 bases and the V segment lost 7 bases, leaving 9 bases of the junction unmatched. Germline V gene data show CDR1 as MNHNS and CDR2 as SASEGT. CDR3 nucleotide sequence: TGTGCCAGCAATCTGGACAGGGGCACCCCCTACGAGCAGTACTTC. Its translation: CASNLDRGTPYEQYF.

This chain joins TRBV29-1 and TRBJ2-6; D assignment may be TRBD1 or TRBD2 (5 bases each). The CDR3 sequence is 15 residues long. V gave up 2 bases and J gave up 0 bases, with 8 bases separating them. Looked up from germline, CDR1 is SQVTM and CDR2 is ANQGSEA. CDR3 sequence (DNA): TGCAGCGTTGAACGAGGGGACTCTGGGGCCAACGTCCTGACTTTC. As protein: CSVERGDSGANVLTF.

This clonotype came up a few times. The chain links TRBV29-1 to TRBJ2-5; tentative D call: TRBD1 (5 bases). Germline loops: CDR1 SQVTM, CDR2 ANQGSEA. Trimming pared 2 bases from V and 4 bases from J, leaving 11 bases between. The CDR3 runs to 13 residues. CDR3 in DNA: TGCAGCGTTGAATACGGTAGGGGAGAGACCCAGTACTTC. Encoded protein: CSVEYGRGETQYF.

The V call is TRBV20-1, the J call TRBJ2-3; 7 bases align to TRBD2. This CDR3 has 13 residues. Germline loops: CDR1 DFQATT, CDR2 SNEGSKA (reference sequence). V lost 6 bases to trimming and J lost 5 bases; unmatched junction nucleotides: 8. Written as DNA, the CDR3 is TGCAGTGCACGTGGGCCGGGGGGAGATACGCAGTATTTT. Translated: CSARGPGGDTQYF.